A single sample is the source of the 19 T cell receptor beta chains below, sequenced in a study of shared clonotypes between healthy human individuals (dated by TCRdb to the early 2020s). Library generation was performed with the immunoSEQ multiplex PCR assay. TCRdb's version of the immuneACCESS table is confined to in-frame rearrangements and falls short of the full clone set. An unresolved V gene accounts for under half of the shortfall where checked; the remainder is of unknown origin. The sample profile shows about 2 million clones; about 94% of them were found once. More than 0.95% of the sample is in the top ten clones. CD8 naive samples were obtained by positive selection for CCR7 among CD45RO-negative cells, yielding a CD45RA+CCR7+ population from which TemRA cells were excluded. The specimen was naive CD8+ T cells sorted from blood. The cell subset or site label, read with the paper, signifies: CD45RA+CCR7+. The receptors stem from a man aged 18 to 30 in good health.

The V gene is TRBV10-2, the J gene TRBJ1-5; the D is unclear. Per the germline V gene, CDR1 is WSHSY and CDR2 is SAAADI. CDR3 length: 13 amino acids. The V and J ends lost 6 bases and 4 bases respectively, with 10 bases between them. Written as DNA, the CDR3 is TGCGCCAGCAGCTCGGACGGGAATCAGCCCCAGCATTTT. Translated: CASSSDGNQPQHF.

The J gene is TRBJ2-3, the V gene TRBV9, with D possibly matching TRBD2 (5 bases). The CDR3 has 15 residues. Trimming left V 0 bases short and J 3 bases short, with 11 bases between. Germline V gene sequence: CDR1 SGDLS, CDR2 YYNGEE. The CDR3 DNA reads TGTGCCAGCAGCGTAGAAGTAGCGACTACAGATACGCAGTATTTT. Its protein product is CASSVEVATTDTQYF.

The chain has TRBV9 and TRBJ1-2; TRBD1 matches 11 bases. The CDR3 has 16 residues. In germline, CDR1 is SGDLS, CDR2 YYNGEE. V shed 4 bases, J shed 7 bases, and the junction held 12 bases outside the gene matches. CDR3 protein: CASSSSPGTGGSGYTF. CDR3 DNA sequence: TGTGCCAGCAGCTCGAGTCCCGGGACAGGGGGAAGTGGCTACACCTTC.

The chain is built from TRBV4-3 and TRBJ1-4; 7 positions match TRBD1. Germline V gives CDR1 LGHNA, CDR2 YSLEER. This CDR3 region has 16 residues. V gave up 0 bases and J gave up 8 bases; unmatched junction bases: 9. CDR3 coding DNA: TGCGCCAGCAGCCAAGATCCGGCAGGGGGAATGGAAAAACTGTTTTTT. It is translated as CASSQDPAGGMEKLFF.

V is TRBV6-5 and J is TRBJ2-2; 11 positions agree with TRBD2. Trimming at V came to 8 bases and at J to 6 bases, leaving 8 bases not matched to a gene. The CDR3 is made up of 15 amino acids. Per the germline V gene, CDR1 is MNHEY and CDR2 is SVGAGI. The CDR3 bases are TGTGCCAGCTTCCACGGACTAGCGGGCGCCGGGGAGCTGTTTTTT. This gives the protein CASFHGLAGAGELFF.

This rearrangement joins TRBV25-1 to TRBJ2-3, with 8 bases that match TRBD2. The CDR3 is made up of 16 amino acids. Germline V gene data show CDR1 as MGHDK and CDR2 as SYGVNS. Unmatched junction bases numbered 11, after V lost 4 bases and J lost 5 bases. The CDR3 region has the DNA TGTGCCAGCAGTGGCGCAGCGGGAGATAAGATAGATACGCAGTATTTT. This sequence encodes CASSGAAGDKIDTQYF.

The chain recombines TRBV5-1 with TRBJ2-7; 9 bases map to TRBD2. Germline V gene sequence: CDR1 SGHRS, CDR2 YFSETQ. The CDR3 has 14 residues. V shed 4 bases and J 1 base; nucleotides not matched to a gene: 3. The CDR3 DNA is TGCGCCAGCAGCACTGCGGGGGGGTCCTACGAGCAGTACTTC. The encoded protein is CASSTAGGSYEQYF.

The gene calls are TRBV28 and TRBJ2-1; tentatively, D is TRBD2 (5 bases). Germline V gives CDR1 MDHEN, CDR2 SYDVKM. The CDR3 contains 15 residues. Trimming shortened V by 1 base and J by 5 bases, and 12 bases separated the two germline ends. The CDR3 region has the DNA TGTGCCAGCAGTTTATTAGAGGGCAGAAACAATGAGCAGTTCTTC. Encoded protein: CASSLLEGRNNEQFF.

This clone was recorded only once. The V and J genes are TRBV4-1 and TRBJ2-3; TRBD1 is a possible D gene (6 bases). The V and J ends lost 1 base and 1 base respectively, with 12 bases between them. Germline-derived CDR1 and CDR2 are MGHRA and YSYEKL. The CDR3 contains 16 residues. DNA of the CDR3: TGCGCCAGCAGCCAAGGAGGACAGTTCGGCACAGATACGCAGTATTTT. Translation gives CASSQGGQFGTDTQYF.

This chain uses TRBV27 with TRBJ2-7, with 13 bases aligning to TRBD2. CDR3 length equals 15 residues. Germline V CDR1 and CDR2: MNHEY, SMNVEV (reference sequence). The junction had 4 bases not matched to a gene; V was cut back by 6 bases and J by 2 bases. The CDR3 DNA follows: TGTGCCAGCAGACTAGCGGGGGGGATTACCTACGAGCAGTACTTC. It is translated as CASRLAGGITYEQYF.

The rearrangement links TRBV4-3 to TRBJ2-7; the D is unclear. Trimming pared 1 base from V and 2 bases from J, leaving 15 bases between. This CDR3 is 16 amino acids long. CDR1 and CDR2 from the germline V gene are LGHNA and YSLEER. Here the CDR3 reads CASSQASDSLAYEQYF. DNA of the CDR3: TGCGCCAGCAGCCAAGCATCTGACTCCCTCGCCTACGAGCAGTACTTC.

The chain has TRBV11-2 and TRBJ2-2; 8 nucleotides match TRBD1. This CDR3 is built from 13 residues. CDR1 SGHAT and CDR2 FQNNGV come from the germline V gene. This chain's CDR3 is CVDRGTNTGELFF. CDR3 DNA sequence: TGTGTTGACAGGGGCACGAACACCGGGGAGCTGTTTTTT.

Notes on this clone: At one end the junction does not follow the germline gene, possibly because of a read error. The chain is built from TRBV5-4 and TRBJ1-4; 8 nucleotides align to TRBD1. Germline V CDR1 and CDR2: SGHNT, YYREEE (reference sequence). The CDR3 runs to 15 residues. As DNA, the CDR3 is TGTACCAGCAGTTCCGGACAGGGAGTGGGTGAAAAACTGTTTTTT. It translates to CTSSSGQGVGEKLFF.

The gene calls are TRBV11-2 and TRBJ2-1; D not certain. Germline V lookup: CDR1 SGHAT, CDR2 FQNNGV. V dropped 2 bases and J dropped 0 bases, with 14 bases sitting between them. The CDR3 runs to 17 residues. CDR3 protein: CASSLTVGTVSYNEQFF. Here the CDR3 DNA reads TGTGCCAGCAGCTTAACGGTCGGCACGGTCTCCTACAATGAGCAGTTCTTC.

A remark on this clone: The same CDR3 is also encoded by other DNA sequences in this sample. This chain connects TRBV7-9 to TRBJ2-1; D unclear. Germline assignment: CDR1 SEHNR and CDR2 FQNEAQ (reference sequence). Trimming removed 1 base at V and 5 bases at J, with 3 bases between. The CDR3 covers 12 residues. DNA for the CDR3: TGTGCCAGCAGCTTAGGGGACAATGAGCAGTTCTTC. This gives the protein CASSLGDNEQFF.

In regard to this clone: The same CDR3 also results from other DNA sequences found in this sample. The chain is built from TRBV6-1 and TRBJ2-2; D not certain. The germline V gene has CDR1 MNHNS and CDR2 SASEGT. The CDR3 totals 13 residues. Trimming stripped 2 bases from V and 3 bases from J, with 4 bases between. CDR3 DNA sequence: TGTGCCAGCAGTGAATATGACACCGGGGAGCTGTTTTTT. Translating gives CASSEYDTGELFF.

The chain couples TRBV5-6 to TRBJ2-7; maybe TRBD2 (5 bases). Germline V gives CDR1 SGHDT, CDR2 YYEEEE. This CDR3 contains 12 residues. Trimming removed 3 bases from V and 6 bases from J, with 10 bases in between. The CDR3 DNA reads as TGTGCCAGCAGCTCTAGCTCGATCGAGCAGTACTTC. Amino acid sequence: CASSSSSIEQYF.

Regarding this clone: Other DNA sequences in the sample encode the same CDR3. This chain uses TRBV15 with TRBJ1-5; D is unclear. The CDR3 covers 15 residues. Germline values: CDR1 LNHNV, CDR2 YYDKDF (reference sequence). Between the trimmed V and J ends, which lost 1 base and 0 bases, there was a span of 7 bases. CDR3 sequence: CATSRGGNSNQPQHF. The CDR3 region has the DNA TGTGCCACCAGCAGAGGAGGGAATAGCAATCAGCCCCAGCATTTT.

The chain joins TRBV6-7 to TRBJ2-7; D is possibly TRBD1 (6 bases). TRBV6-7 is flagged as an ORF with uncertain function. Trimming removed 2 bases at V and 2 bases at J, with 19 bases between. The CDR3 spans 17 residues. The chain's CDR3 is CASSYRSSGTTTYEQYF. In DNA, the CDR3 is TGTGCCAGCAGTTACCGATCTTCCGGGACAACCACCTACGAGCAGTACTTC.